The T cell receptor beta chain described here comes from a study of shared T cell receptors in the human thymus. Clones were read by immunoSEQ multiplex PCR, and TCRdb kept only the in-frame ones, dropping some. The data contain hundreds of thousands of clones, 78% of them singletons. V was pared by 5 bases and J by 0 bases, with 9 bases of the junction left unmatched. The CDR3 length is 16 residues. Germline V gives CDR1 SEHNR, CDR2 FQNEAQ (reference sequence). The data were also submitted as part of a second study, on human thymus T cells. That source adds: Thymic material originated from resections removed in the course of corrective heart surgery. Thymic and blood repertoires appeared to carry a bias in their V and J gene usage. Unrelated individuals reportedly shared highly overlapping thymic TCR repertoires.

Sequenced: thymocytes. The chain is built from TRBV7-9 and TRBJ1-1; the match to TRBD1 covers 7 bases. The receptor's source is a boy under three years old with a congenital heart defect. This CDR3 is CASSSKGDSLNTEAFF. The CDR3 DNA reads TGTGCCAGCAGCAGCAAGGGGGACAGTTTGAACACTGAAGCTTTCTTT.